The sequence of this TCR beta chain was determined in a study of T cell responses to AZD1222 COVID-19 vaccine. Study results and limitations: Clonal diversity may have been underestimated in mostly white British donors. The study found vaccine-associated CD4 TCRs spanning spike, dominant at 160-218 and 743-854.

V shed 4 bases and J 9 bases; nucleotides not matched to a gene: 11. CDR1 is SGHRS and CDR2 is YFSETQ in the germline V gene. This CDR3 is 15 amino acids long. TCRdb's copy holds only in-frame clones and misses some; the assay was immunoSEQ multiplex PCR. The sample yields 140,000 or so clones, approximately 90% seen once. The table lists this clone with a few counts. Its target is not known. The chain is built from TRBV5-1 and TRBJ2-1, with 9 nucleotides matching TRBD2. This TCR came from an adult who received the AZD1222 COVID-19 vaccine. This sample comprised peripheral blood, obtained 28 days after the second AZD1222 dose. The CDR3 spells CASSPSTSGQGEQFF. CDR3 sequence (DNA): TGCGCCAGCAGCCCGTCAACTAGCGGGCAGGGTGAGCAGTTCTTC.